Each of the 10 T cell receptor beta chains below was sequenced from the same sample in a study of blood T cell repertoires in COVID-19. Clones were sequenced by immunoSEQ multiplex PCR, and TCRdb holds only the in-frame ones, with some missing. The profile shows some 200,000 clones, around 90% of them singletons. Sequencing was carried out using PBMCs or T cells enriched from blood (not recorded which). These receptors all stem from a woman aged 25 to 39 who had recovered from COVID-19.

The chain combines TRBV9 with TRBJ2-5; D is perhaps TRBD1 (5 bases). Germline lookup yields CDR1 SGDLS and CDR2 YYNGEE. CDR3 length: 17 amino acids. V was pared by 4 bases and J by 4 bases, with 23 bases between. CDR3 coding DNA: TGTGCCAGCAGCCGTACCAGAGCCGACAGCTTGGTAGAGACCCAGTACTTC. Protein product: CASSRTRADSLVETQYF.

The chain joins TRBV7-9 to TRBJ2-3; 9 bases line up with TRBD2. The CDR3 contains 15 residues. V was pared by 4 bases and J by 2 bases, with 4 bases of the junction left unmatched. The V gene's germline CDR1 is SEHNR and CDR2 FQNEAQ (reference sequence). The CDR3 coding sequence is TGTGCCAGCAGCTCACGGACTAGCGACACAGATACGCAGTATTTT. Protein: CASSSRTSDTDTQYF.

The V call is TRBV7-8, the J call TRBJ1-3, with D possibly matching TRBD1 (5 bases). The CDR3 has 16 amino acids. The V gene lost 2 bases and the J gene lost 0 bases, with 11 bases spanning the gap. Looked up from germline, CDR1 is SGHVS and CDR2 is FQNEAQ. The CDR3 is CASSLFRGSSGNTIYF. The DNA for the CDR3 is TGTGCCAGCAGCTTATTCCGGGGGAGCTCTGGAAACACCATATATTTT.

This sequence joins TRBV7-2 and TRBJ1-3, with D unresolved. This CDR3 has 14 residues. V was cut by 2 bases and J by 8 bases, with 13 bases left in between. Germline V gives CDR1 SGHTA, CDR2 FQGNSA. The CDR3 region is CASSLRTNGYTIYF. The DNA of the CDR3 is TGTGCCAGCAGCTTACGAACTAACGGGTACACCATATATTTT.

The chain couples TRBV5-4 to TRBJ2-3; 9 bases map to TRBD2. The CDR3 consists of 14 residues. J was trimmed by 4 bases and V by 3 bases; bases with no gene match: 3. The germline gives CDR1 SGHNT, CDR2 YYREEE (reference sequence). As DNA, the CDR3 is TGTGCCAGCAGCTCGACTAGCGGCTCAGATACGCAGTATTTT. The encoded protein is CASSSTSGSDTQYF.

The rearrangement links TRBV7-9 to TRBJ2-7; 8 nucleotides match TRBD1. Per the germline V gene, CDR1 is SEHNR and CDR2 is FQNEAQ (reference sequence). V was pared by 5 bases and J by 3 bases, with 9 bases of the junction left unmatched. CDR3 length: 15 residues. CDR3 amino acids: CASSGKDRESYEQYF. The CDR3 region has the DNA TGTGCCAGCAGCGGAAAGGACAGGGAGAGCTACGAGCAGTACTTC.

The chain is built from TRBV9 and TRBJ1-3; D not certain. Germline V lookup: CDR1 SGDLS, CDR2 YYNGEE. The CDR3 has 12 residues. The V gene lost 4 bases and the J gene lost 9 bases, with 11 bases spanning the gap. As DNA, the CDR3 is TGTGCCAGCAGCCCCTCCACCGGCACCATATATTTT. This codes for CASSPSTGTIYF.

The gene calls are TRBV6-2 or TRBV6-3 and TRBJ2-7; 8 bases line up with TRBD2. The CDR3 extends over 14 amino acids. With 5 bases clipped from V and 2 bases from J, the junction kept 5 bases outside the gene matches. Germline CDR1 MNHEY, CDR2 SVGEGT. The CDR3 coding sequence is TGTGCCAGCAGTCCATTAGCGGGGACCTACGAGCAGTACTTC. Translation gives CASSPLAGTYEQYF.

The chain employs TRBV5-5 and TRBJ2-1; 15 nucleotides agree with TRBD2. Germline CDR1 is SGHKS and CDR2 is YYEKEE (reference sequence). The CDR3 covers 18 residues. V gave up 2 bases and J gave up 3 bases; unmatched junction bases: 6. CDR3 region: CASSFRTSGGAGYNEQFF. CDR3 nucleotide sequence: TGTGCCAGCAGCTTCCGGACTAGCGGGGGGGCGGGCTACAATGAGCAGTTCTTC. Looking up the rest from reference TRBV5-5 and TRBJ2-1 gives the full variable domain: DAGVTQSPTHLIKTRGQQVTLRCSPISGHKSVSWYQQVLGQGPQFIFQYYEKEERGRGNFPDRFSARQFPNYSSELNVNALLLGDSALYLCASSFRTSGGAGYNEQFFGPGTRLTVL.

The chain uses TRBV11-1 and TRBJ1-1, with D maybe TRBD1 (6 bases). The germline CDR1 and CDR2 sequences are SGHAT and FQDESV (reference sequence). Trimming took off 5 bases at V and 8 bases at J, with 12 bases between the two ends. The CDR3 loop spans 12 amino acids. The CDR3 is CASSKSRGEAFF. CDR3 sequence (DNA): TGTGCCAGCAGCAAGAGTAGGGGGGAAGCTTTCTTT.